These 10 T cell receptor beta chains were sequenced from one sample in a study of cytomegalovirus exposure and HLA in healthy donors. PCR primers comprised 60 Vbeta and 13 Jbeta primers. Assay used: immunoSEQ multiplex PCR; TCRdb lists only in-frame clones, some missing. The table shows approximately 150,000 clones, with 77% occurring only once. Specimen: PBMCs. The receptor set was obtained from a middle-aged woman in good health and CMV-seropositive.

This clone is a singleton in its sample. This chain uses TRBV5-1 with TRBJ2-7, with D possibly matching TRBD2 (5 bases). V lost 0 bases and J 4 bases, leaving 17 bases between the germline ends. CDR3 size: 16 residues. Germline V gene lookup returns CDR1 SGHRS and CDR2 YFSETQ. The DNA of the CDR3 is TGCGCCAGCAGCTTGGCGGACCAGCGGAGAGTATACGAGCAGTACTTC. Amino acids: CASSLADQRRVYEQYF.

The chain recombines TRBV28 with TRBJ1-3; D might be TRBD1 (6 bases). Trimming stripped 4 bases from V and 0 bases from J, with 7 bases between. The CDR3 has 14 residues. CDR1 is MDHEN and CDR2 is SYDVKM in the germline V gene. The CDR3 bases are TGTGCCAGCAGTTGGGACACCTCTGGAAACACCATATATTTT. It translates to CASSWDTSGNTIYF.

The chain recombines TRBV2 with TRBJ2-2, with 7 bases aligning to TRBD2. Per the germline V gene, CDR1 is SNHLY and CDR2 is FYNNEI. Germline trimming cut 6 bases from V and 0 bases from J; bases unmatched to any gene: 4. The CDR3 is 15 residues long. The CDR3 spells CASSLSGPNTGELFF. The DNA of the CDR3 is TGTGCCAGCAGCCTTAGCGGGCCGAACACCGGGGAGCTGTTTTTT.

Points on this clone: This same CDR3 is encoded by further DNA sequences in the sample. The rearrangement joins TRBV28 to TRBJ2-7; 7 positions match TRBD2. V trimming: 2 bases; J trimming: 3 bases; junction bases outside the gene matches: 1. Germline V CDR1 and CDR2: MDHEN, SYDVKM. This CDR3 contains 13 residues. The CDR3 DNA sequence: TGTGCCAGCAGTTTAGGGGGGGGCTACGAGCAGTACTTC. This codes for CASSLGGGYEQYF.

J is TRBJ2-1 and V is TRBV19, with D perhaps TRBD2 (5 bases). V lost 4 bases and J 0 bases, leaving 10 bases between the germline ends. The CDR3 runs to 15 residues. Germline V gene sequence: CDR1 LNHDA, CDR2 SQIVND (reference sequence). Written as DNA, the CDR3 is TGTGCCAGTAGTAGCGGGCGCCACTCCTACAATGAGCAGTTCTTC. Its protein is CASSSGRHSYNEQFF. Variable domain in full (rest from reference TRBV19 and TRBJ2-1): DGGITQSPKYLFRKEGQNVTLSCEQNLNHDAMYWYRQDPGQGLRLIYYSQIVNDFQKGDIAEGYSVSREKKESFPLTVTSAQKNPTAFYLCASSSGRHSYNEQFFGPGTRLTVL.

The rearrangement joins TRBV7-8 to TRBJ2-7; 9 nucleotides line up with TRBD1. The CDR3 consists of 14 residues. Losses at the gene ends were 7 bases for V and 3 bases for J; bases not matched to a gene: 7. Germline assignment: CDR1 SGHVS and CDR2 FQNEAQ. CDR3 protein: CASTSGQGFYEQYF. In nucleotides, the CDR3 is TGTGCCAGCACCTCTGGACAGGGGTTCTACGAGCAGTACTTC.

The chain couples TRBV4-1 to TRBJ2-1; the D is unclear. The V end lost 4 bases, the J end lost 8 bases, and 9 bases lay between the germline ends. The CDR3 runs 12 residues. Germline V lookup: CDR1 MGHRA, CDR2 YSYEKL. The CDR3 region has the DNA TGCGCCAGCAGCCCGCGAATAGATGAGCAGTTCTTC. Translation gives CASSPRIDEQFF.

The chain is built from TRBV4-1 and TRBJ2-2, with 8 bases aligning to TRBD1. Germline V gene lookup returns CDR1 MGHRA and CDR2 YSYEKL. With 4 bases clipped from V and 1 base from J, the junction kept 2 bases outside the gene matches. The length of the CDR3 is 15 residues. The CDR3 DNA reads TGCGCCAGCAGCCTCGGGACAGGGAACACCGGGGAGCTGTTTTTT. Translating gives CASSLGTGNTGELFF.

This chain links TRBV6-5 with TRBJ2-5, with D perhaps matching TRBD2 (7 bases). Trimming took off 5 bases at V and 7 bases at J, with 14 bases between the two ends. The CDR3 contains 13 residues. Germline V gene data show CDR1 as MNHEY and CDR2 as SVGAGI. The CDR3 is CASSGGAWGTQYF. The CDR3 DNA reads TGTGCCAGCAGTGGGGGGGCTTGGGGGACCCAGTACTTC.

This clone has only a few counts. The chain has TRBV7-9 and TRBJ1-1; 10 bases match TRBD1. CDR1 SEHNR and CDR2 FQNEAQ come from the germline V gene (reference sequence). CDR3 length: 16 residues. The J segment lost 4 bases and the V segment lost 5 bases, leaving 10 bases of the junction unmatched. Written as DNA, the CDR3 is TGTGCCAGCAGCAAGACAGGGGGCGGGCCAAGCACTGAAGCTTTCTTT. Translating gives CASSKTGGGPSTEAFF.